One T cell receptor (beta chain) is described in this entry. From germline, CDR1 is SGHRS and CDR2 YFSETQ. The CDR3 is 16 residues long. The ends lost 0 bases at V and 2 bases at J; junction bases unmatched: 4. Per the original data handling: Cell counts per sample came from amplifying reference gene primers. Clones were read by immunoSEQ multiplex PCR, and TCRdb kept only the in-frame ones, dropping some. That table furnishes V, J and clone size, whereas the DNA furnished D and trimming. The data contain approximately 150,000 clones, around 87% of them singletons. This record comes from a study of blood T cell repertoires in COVID-19.

This clonotype originated in a man older than 75 with acute or convalescent COVID-19. Sequencing was carried out using peripheral blood. The rearrangement uses TRBV5-1 and TRBJ1-1, with TRBD1 matching 10 bases. The CDR3, as DNA: TGCGCCAGCAGCTTGGGACAGGGGGCCTTCAACACTGAAGCTTTCTTT. It is translated as CASSLGQGAFNTEAFF.